Sequencing of this TCR beta chain was carried out in a study of CD8+ T cells in alopecia areata. Across the study: Among treated patients, oral tofacitinib was administered at 5 to 10 mg twice daily.

Points on this clone: Its antigen is still unknown. In the same sample, other DNA sequences code for this CDR3.

Study-wide results and caveats: Compared with mice, patients displayed less clear TCR sharing, possibly for HLA-related reasons.

RNA, once extracted, was reverse transcribed into cDNA for use as the sequencing template. TCRdb's table, derived via immunoSEQ multiplex PCR, lists solely in-frame clones and lacks some. The repertoire holds 180,000 or so clones, with about 63% as singletons. With 2 bases removed from V and 5 bases from J, the gap between germline ends came to 6 bases. Germline CDR1 is GTSNPN and CDR2 is SVGIG (reference sequence). The CDR3 runs to 11 residues. Sorting separated CD4+ and CD8+ T cells out of PBMCs. The rearrangement uses TRBV30 and TRBJ1-2; TRBD1 is a possible D gene (6 bases). The material sequenced was CD4+ T cells sorted from blood, taken at week 0. The sequence derives from a human donor with alopecia areata. CDR3 DNA sequence: TGTGCCTGGAGTACAGGGTATGGCTACACCTTC. Its protein is CAWSTGYGYTF.